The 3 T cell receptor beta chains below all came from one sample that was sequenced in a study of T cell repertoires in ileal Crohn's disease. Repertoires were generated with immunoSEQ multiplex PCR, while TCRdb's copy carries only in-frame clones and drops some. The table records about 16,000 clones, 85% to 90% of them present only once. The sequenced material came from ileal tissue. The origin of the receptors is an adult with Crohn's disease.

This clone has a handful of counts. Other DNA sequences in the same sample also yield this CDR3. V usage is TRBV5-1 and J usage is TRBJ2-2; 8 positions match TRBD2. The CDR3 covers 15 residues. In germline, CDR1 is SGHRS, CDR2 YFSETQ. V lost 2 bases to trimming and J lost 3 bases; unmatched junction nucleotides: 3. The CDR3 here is CASSFGRADTGELFF. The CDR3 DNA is TGCGCCAGCAGCTTCGGGAGGGCCGACACCGGGGAGCTGTTTTTT. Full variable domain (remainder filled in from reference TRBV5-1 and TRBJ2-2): KAGVTQTPRYLIKTRGQQVTLSCSPISGHRSVSWYQQTPGQGLQFLFEYFSETQRNKGNFPGRFSGRQFSNSRSEMNVSTLELGDSALYLCASSFGRADTGELFFGEGSRLTVL.

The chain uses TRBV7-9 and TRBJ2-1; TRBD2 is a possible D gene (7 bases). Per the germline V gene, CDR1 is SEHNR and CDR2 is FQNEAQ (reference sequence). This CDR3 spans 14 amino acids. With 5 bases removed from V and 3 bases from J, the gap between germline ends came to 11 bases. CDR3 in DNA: TGTGCCAGCAGCAAAGGGGGGGGCTACAATGAGCAGTTCTTC. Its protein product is CASSKGGGYNEQFF. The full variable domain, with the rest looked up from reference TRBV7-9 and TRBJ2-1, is DTGVSQNPRHKITKRGQNVTFRCDPISEHNRLYWYRQTLGQGPEFLTYFQNEAQLEKSRLLSDRFSAERPKGSFSTLEIQRTEQGDSAMYLCASSKGGGYNEQFFGPGTRLTVL.

In DNA form, the CDR3 reads TGTGCCAGCAGCCTTTTTAGCGGGAGAGTCTCAGATACGCAGTATTTT. Its protein product is CASSLFSGRVSDTQYF. The chain combines TRBV27 with TRBJ2-3; 9 positions agree with TRBD2. In germline, CDR1 is MNHEY, CDR2 SMNVEV (reference sequence). The CDR3 spans 16 residues. With V trimmed by 6 bases and J by 4 bases, 11 bases remained unmatched.